The entry below describes one T cell receptor beta chain. The table came from immunoSEQ multiplex PCR; TCRdb's copy has only in-frame clones and leaves some out. The sample holds about 180,000 clones, nearly 90% seen once. These data belong to a study of blood T cell repertoires in COVID-19. CDR3 size: 11 residues. Unmatched junction bases numbered 2, after V lost 10 bases and J lost 3 bases. Germline CDR1 reads MDHEN; CDR2 reads SYDVKM. This TCR came from a woman between 35 and 50 years old with acute COVID-19. The sample consisted of PBMCs or T cells enriched from blood (not recorded which). The V call is TRBV28, the J call TRBJ1-2; 7 bases match TRBD1. In DNA form, the CDR3 reads TGTGCCAACCAGGGGGACTATGGCTACACCTTC. Translated: CANQGDYGYTF.